This TCR beta chain originates from a study of blood T cell repertoires in COVID-19. Sequenced by immunoSEQ multiplex PCR; TCRdb stores in-frame clones only, minus some. Among approximately 250,000 clones listed, 80% to 95% were seen once. This CDR3 contains 19 residues. The rearrangement joins TRBV21-1 to TRBJ1-5. TRBV21-1 is given as a pseudogene. The sequenced material came from peripheral blood. This receptor was obtained from a man aged 25 to 45 with COVID-19, enrolled during active disease. CDR3 in amino acids: CASSKAGGAERDSNQPQHF. The CDR3 region has the DNA TGTGCCAGCAGCAAAGCCGGAGGGGCGGAGAGGGATAGCAATCAGCCCCAGCATTTT.